Given below is one T cell receptor beta chain in context. Its antigen is as yet unknown. These data originate in a study of identical twins. The study's findings and limits: Zero-insertion analyses might be partly confounded by invariant T cells like MAIT and iNKT.

Germline values: CDR1 MNHEY, CDR2 SMNVEV (reference sequence). Deletions cut 5 bases from V and 6 bases from J, with 8 bases between. The CDR3 spans 12 residues. The cDNA had a unique molecular identifier and a template-switch universal primer site. TCRdb ran MiXCR on the 5' RACE reads and lists one entry per CDR3 protein. The table shows 200,000 to 250,000 distinct CDR3 sequences, with around 6.9% occurring only once. This sample was shared with a second study, whose subject was yellow fever vaccine responses in identical twins. That paper notes: It has been reported that, in twins, the vaccine T cell response seemed partly convergent and partly personalized.

The sequenced material came from memory (CD45RO+) T cells sorted from blood. This receptor was taken from a woman under 30 in good health. The chain links TRBV27 to TRBJ2-1; unclear D gene. The CDR3 nucleotides read TGTGCCAGCAGTGTTAATAGCAATGAGCAGTTCTTC. Protein sequence: CASSVNSNEQFF.